This note documents a single T cell receptor beta chain sequence. Its antigen remains unidentified. These data come from a study of siplizumab effects on memory and regulatory T cells. General study points: The study did not confirm that proliferating Tregs from siplizumab cultures were suppressive.

Method: immunoSEQ multiplex PCR; TCRdb's copy keeps in-frame clones and lacks some. The table includes roughly 100,000 clones, roughly 96% detected once. Trimming took off 2 bases at V and 0 bases at J, with 8 bases between the two ends. The germline V gene has CDR1 MGHRA and CDR2 YSYEKL. The CDR3 is 15 residues long. This TCR was recovered from a human donor in good health. The chain couples TRBV4-1 to TRBJ2-1, with D tentatively TRBD1 (5 bases). What was sequenced was naive CD4+ T cells sorted from blood. The CDR3 loop reads CASSQTGSSYNEQFF. The CDR3 coding sequence is TGCGCCAGCAGCCAAACAGGCAGCTCCTACAATGAGCAGTTCTTC.